This record concerns one T cell receptor (beta chain) sequence. The antigen remains undetermined. The data stem from a study of T cell responses to AZD1222 COVID-19 vaccine. Study observations and caveats: As reported, nearly half of all spike-specific TCRs target variant regions that are unmutated. Clonal diversity was possibly underestimated, and the donors were mostly white British, with more females. CD4 TCRs covered the whole spike, strongest at regions 160-218 and 743-854.

Clones were read by immunoSEQ multiplex PCR, and TCRdb kept only the in-frame ones, dropping some. The table includes over 55,000 clones, about 80% detected once. Analysis merged second doses at about 4 or about 12 weeks. The CDR3 is made up of 15 amino acids. Germline values: CDR1 SNHLY, CDR2 FYNNEI. The ends lost 8 bases at V and 4 bases at J; junction bases unmatched: 13. The source of this sequence is an adult who received the AZD1222 COVID-19 vaccine. The V gene is TRBV2, the J gene TRBJ1-2; 7 bases line up with TRBD1. Sequenced material: peripheral blood, taken 28 days after the second AZD1222 dose. Here the CDR3 reads CASGSDRASGYGYTF. The CDR3 nucleotides are TGTGCCAGCGGCTCCGACAGGGCAAGCGGCTATGGCTACACCTTC.